This TCR beta chain came from a study of blood T cell repertoires in COVID-19. Trimming cost V 2 bases and J 0 bases, with 5 bases left between them. From germline, CDR1 is MDHEN and CDR2 SYDVKM. The CDR3 loop spans 14 amino acids. Concerning this clone itself: Other DNA sequences in the same sample also yield this CDR3.

Profiling relied on immunoSEQ multiplex PCR, and the TCRdb table lists in-frame clones only, not all of them. This sample has about 310,000 clones, with about 90% found just once. The material sequenced was peripheral blood. V and J are TRBV28 and TRBJ2-1, with D tentatively TRBD2 (5 bases). This TCR came from a woman between 50 and 59 years old who had recovered from COVID-19. CDR3 sequence: CASSLGSSYNEQFF. Written as DNA, the CDR3 is TGTGCCAGCAGTTTAGGGAGCTCCTACAATGAGCAGTTCTTC.